These 9 T cell receptor beta chains came from one sample sequenced in a study of technical replicates of blood from a handful of donors. Some clones are missing from TCRdb's copy, which holds only in-frame ones; the method was immunoSEQ multiplex PCR. The table shows 60,000 to 90,000 clones, with nearly 98% occurring only once. Sequenced sample: T cells isolated from PBMCs. These receptor sequences come from a human donor in good health.

The V and J genes are TRBV28 and TRBJ1-4; 8 nucleotides align to TRBD1. Per the germline V gene, CDR1 is MDHEN and CDR2 is SYDVKM. The CDR3 has 16 residues. J was trimmed by 5 bases and V by 6 bases; bases with no gene match: 11. CDR3 sequence reads: CASSSRGLKGNEKLFF. CDR3 coding DNA: TGTGCCAGCAGCAGCAGGGGGCTAAAGGGAAATGAAAAACTGTTTTTT.

The genes are TRBV6-4 and TRBJ2-7, with 7 bases fitting TRBD1. The germline gives CDR1 MRHNA, CDR2 SNTAGT. The CDR3 extends over 14 amino acids. J lost 1 base, V lost 6 bases, and 6 bases had no gene match. The CDR3 DNA reads TGTGCCAGCAGCCGGGACAGCGGTTCCTACGAGCAGTACTTC. This gives the protein CASSRDSGSYEQYF.

The chain has TRBV11-2 and TRBJ1-1; no clear D gene. Germline CDR1 and CDR2: SGHAT and FQNNGV. V lost 8 bases and J lost 1, with 11 bases in between. The CDR3 contains 13 residues. The CDR3 protein is CASASGGNTEAFF. In nucleotides, the CDR3 is TGTGCCAGCGCCTCGGGAGGGAACACTGAAGCTTTCTTT.

The rearrangement uses TRBV6-1 and TRBJ1-2; D may be TRBD1 (5 bases). The CDR3 is 13 amino acids. Germline values: CDR1 MNHNS, CDR2 SASEGT. Deletions cut 7 bases from V and 4 bases from J, with 13 bases between. CDR3 amino acids: CASNIGVGYGYTF. Written as DNA, the CDR3 is TGTGCCAGCAATATAGGGGTCGGCTATGGCTACACCTTC.

V is TRBV2 and J is TRBJ2-5; TRBD1 aligns across 10 bases. V shed 4 bases and J 5 bases; nucleotides not matched to a gene: 10. Germline V gives CDR1 SNHLY, CDR2 FYNNEI. The length of the CDR3 is 16 residues. This chain's CDR3 is CASSGPLTGGDETQYF. In nucleotides, the CDR3 is TGTGCCAGCAGTGGCCCCCTGACAGGGGGCGACGAGACCCAGTACTTC.

V usage is TRBV7-6 and J usage is TRBJ1-1; perhaps TRBD1 as D (5 bases). The germline V and J ends were trimmed by 3 bases and 0 bases, with 11 bases remaining between them. The germline gives CDR1 SGHVS, CDR2 FNYEAQ. The length of the CDR3 is 15 residues. The CDR3 coding sequence is TGTGCCAGCAGCTTTCCAGGGAACATGAACACTGAAGCTTTCTTT. Protein product: CASSFPGNMNTEAFF.

This chain links TRBV5-6 with TRBJ2-1, with D tentatively TRBD2 (6 bases). V lost 4 bases and J lost 8, with 16 bases in between. The CDR3 is made up of 14 amino acids. CDR1 is SGHDT and CDR2 is YYEEEE in the germline V gene. Written as DNA, the CDR3 is TGTGCCAGCAGCACCTTGACTAGTCGTGATGAGCAGTTCTTC. As protein: CASSTLTSRDEQFF.

The chain has TRBV6-5 and TRBJ2-7, with 7 bases fitting TRBD2. Germline loops: CDR1 MNHEY, CDR2 SVGAGI. V lost 10 bases to trimming and J lost 6 bases; unmatched junction nucleotides: 12. This CDR3 is 13 amino acids long. CDR3 sequence (DNA): TGTGCCACCTCCCTGGGACTATACTCCGAGCAGTACTTC. It encodes CATSLGLYSEQYF.

The chain employs TRBV9 and TRBJ1-2; perhaps TRBD1 as D (6 bases). This CDR3 is built from 16 residues. Germline CDR1 and CDR2: SGDLS and YYNGEE. Trimming left V 0 bases short and J 1 base short, with 13 bases between. The CDR3 loop is CASSVGMGHNNYGYTF. The CDR3 bases are TGTGCCAGCAGCGTAGGTATGGGACATAATAACTATGGCTACACCTTC.